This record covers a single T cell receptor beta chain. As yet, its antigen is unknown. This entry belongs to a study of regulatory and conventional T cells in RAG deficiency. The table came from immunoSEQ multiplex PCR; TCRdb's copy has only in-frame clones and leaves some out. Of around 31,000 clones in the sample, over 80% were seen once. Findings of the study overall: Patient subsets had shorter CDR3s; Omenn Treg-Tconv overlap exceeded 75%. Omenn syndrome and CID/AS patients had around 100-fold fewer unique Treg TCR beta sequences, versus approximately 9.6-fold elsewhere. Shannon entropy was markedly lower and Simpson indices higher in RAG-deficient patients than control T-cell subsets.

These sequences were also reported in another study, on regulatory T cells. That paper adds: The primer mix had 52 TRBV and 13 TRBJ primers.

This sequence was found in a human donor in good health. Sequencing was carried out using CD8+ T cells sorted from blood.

CDR3 loop: CASRNSVNQETQYF. DNA of the CDR3: TGTGCCAGCAGGAACAGCGTAAACCAAGAGACCCAGTACTTC. The genes are TRBV27 and TRBJ2-5; D is undetermined. V gave up 6 bases and J gave up 0 bases, with 11 bases separating them. The V gene's germline CDR1 is MNHEY and CDR2 SMNVEV (reference sequence). The CDR3 runs to 14 residues.